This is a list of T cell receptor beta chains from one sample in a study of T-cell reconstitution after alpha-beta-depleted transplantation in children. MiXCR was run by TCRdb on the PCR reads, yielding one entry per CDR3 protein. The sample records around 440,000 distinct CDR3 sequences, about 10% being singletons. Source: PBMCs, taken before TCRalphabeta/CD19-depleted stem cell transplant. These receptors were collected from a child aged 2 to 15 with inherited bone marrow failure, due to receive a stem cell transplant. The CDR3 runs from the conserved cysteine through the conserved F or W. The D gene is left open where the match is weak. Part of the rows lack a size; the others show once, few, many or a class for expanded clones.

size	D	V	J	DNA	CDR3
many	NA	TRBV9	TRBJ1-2	TGTGCCAGCATCGCCCACTATGGCTACACCTTC	CASIAHYGYTF
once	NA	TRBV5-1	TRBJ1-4	TGCGCCAGCAGCCCGGGAGGTGAAAGACTGTTTTTT	CASSPGGERLFF
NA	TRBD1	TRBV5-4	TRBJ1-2	TGTGCCAGCAGTCGAAAGACAGGGACCTCCGATGGCTACACCTTC	CASSRKTGTSDGYTF
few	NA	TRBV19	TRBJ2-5	TGTGCCAGTAGTTTTTTACCGGGGCCTTCATTGCAGTACTTC	CASSFLPGPSLQYF
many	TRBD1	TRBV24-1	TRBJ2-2	TGTGCCACCAGGCCCCTACAGGGGGCGAACACCGGGGAGCTGTTTTTT	CATRPLQGANTGELFF
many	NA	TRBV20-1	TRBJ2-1	TGCAGTGCTAGTGATATGCGGAGGGCCAACTTAAATGAGCAGTTCTTC	CSASDMRRANLNEQFF
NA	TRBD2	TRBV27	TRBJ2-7	TGTGCCAGCTCGCCTAGCGGATTGTCCTACGAGCAGTACTTC	CASSPSGLSYEQYF
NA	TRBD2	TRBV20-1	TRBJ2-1	TGCAGTGCTAGAGATCTGGGCGGGAGGGCCTCCTACAATGAGCAGTTCTTC	CSARDLGGRASYNEQFF
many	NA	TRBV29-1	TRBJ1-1	TGCAGCGTAGAAGGGCGACGGAGCACTGAAGCTTTCTTT	CSVEGRRSTEAFF
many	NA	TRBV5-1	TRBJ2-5	TGCGCCAGCAGCTTGGGGTCGGAGGGAGAGACCCAGTACTTC	CASSLGSEGETQYF
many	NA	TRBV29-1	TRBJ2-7	TGCAGCGTCTCCGGGACGGGGTACGAGCAGTACTTC	CSVSGTGYEQYF
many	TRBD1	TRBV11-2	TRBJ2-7	TGTGCCAGCAGCTTAATGTCAGGGGGAGCCTACGAGCAGTACTTC	CASSLMSGGAYEQYF
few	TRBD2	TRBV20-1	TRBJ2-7	TGCAGTGCCATGTCCCCTACGGGAGGATCGGGGAAGCAGTACTTC	CSAMSPTGGSGKQYF
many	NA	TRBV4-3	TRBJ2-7	TGCGCCAGCAGCCAAGATCTGGACTGGGCCTACGAGCAGTACTTC	CASSQDLDWAYEQYF
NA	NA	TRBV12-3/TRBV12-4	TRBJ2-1	TGTGCCAGCACTTTACGGCGGGTCGGTTACAATGAGCAGTTCTTC	CASTLRRVGYNEQFF